This T cell receptor beta chain was retrieved from a study of shared clonotypes between healthy human individuals. The study, taken as a whole, reports: Clonotype sharing among donors was expected to depend on sequencing depth.

Naive CD8 cells lacked CD45RO and underwent positive selection for CCR7, leaving out terminally differentiated effector memory CD45RA+ cells. The CDR3 runs to 13 residues. Germline lookup yields CDR1 SGHKS and CDR2 YYEKEE (reference sequence). V lost 1 base to trimming and J lost 5 bases, with 9 bases between them. Repertoires were generated with immunoSEQ multiplex PCR, while TCRdb's copy carries only in-frame clones and drops some. The sample comprises nearly 2 million clones, roughly 94% of which are singletons, and roughly 1.2% rests with the top ten. This clone was recorded a few times. Its matching antigen is unknown.

The V call is TRBV5-5, the J call TRBJ1-1; D is undetermined. The sequence was collected from a man between 18 and 29 years old in good health. Sequenced input: naive CD8+ T cells sorted from blood. The CDR3 DNA follows: TGTGCCAGCAGCTTGTGGGTGGGGACTGAAGCTTTCTTT. It specifies CASSLWVGTEAFF.